This TCR beta chain stems from a study of blood T cells in healthy people across ages. Overall study results and limits: Among T cells, TCR beta diversity per million cells dropped roughly linearly as age rose. CMV infection status of these donors was not known.

This CDR3 comprises 13 residues. After removal of 6 bases from V and 7 bases from J, the junction contained 8 bases not matched to a gene. Germline lookup yields CDR1 DFQATT and CDR2 SNEGSKA (reference sequence). Healthy Caucasian individuals from Russia aged about 6 to 100 were enrolled as donors. The extraction recovered at least 5.5 micrograms of total RNA per sample. This clonotype appeared many times. Its target is not known. A second PCR, run for about 7 to 11 cycles, used a sample-barcoded 5' primer plus a J-beta primer mix. Each CDR3 protein is one row after TCRdb ran MiXCR on the 5' RACE reads. The repertoire consists of around 800,000 distinct CDR3 sequences, with around 62% occurring once and the leading ten covering 28%.

The V and J genes are TRBV20-1 and TRBJ2-1; 8 bases agree with TRBD2. This TCR was sampled from a man in his thirties or forties in good health. The sequencing input was blood. The CDR3 sequence: CSAGRGLVNEQFF. In DNA form, the CDR3 reads TGCAGTGCCGGACGGGGACTAGTAAATGAGCAGTTCTTC.